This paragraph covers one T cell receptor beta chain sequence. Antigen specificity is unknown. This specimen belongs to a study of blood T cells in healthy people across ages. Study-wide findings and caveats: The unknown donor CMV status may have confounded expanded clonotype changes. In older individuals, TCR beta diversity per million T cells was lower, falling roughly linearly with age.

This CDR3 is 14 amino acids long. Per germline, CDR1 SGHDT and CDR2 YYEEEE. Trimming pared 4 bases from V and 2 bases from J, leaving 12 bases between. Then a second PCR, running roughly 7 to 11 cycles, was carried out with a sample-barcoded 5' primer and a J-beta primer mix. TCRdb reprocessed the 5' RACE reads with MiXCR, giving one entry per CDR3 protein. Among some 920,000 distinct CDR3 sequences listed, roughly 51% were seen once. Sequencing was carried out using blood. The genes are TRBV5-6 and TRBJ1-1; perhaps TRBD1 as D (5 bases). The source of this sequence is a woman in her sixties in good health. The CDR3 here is CASSPDGANTEAFF. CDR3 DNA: TGTGCCAGCAGCCCCGATGGGGCCAACACTGAAGCTTTCTTT.